This T cell receptor beta chain is drawn from a study of regulatory T cells in long-lasting Graves disease. A few counts support this clonotype. Its antigen is not identified. Per germline, CDR1 ENHRY and CDR2 SYGVKD. The CDR3 sequence is 15 residues long. Trimming stripped 2 bases from V and 1 base from J, with 11 bases between. Described time point: persistent/refractory GD, antithyroid drugs over 5 years with positive TRAb. Scientists built the TCR library using RNA that was extracted from PBMCs. Approximately 9.6-milliliter peripheral blood samples went into EDTA tubes. Study findings and constraints: With a small sample size, accuracy may have been reduced. TRBV28, TRBJ1-2 and TRBJ2-5 were segments that persistent disease favored.

Arm-PCR of CDR3 regions and iRepertoire HTBI primers were used to build TCR beta libraries. TCRdb redid the calling of the multiplex PCR reads with MiXCR, one entry per CDR3 protein. The sample carries about 470,000 distinct CDR3 sequences, under 25% recorded once. The TCR was taken from a female donor with Graves disease. The chain is built from TRBV10-3 and TRBJ1-2, with D hard to call. This specimen consisted of peripheral blood mononuclear cells (PBMCs), obtained when the disease was refractory, from a patient treated with antithyroid drugs. The CDR3 DNA sequence: TGTGCCATCAGTGAGGGTCACGGTTATAACTATGGCTACACCTTC. Translating it yields CAISEGHGYNYGYTF.